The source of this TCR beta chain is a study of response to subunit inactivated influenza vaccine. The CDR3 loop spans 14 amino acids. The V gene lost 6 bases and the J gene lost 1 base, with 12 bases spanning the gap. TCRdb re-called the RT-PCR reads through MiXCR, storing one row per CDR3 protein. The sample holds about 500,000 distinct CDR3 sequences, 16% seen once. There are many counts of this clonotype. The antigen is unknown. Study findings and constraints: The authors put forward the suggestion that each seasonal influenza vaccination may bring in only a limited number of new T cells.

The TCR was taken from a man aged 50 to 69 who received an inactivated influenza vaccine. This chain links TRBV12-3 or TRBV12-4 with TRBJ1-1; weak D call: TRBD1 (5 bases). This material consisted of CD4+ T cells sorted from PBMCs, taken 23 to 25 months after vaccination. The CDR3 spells CASRGDLTNTEAFF. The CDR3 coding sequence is TGTGCCAGCAGAGGGGACCTGACGAACACTGAAGCTTTCTTT.